One sample yielded the 27 T cell receptor beta chains listed below, sequenced in a study of blood T cell repertoires in COVID-19. Generated by immunoSEQ multiplex PCR, the TCRdb table keeps only in-frame clones and is missing some. Among 100,000 to 150,000 clones, more than 70% were seen once, and the ten largest hold 1.5%. The sequencing input was peripheral blood. The receptors derive from a human donor in a cohort sampled during active COVID-19.

This rearrangement joins TRBV4-1 to TRBJ2-7, with D perhaps TRBD1 (6 bases). V was cut by 0 bases and J by 4 bases, with 22 bases left in between. CDR1 and CDR2 from the germline V gene are MGHRA and YSYEKL. This CDR3 contains 18 residues. The DNA of the CDR3 is TGCGCCAGCAGCCAAGACTTCGGTAGAACAGGGTACGCTTACGAGCAGTACTTC. Amino acid sequence: CASSQDFGRTGYAYEQYF.

This clone was counted only a few times. The chain employs TRBV5-6 and TRBJ1-4; 7 bases fit TRBD1. With 4 bases clipped from V and 10 bases from J, the junction kept 7 bases outside the gene matches. CDR1 is SGHDT, CDR2 YYEEEE, per germline. The CDR3 is 13 residues long. CDR3 sequence reads: CASSNPPGGKLFF. DNA for the CDR3: TGTGCCAGCAGCAACCCCCCAGGGGGAAAACTGTTTTTT.

The V call is TRBV10-3, the J call TRBJ1-6; D not resolved. The germline V and J ends were trimmed by 0 bases and 6 bases, with 9 bases remaining between them. This CDR3 comprises 15 residues. Germline CDR1 ENHRY, CDR2 SYGVKD. CDR3 residues: CAISESMGSNSPLHF. The CDR3 nucleotides read TGTGCCATCAGTGAGTCTATGGGGAGTAATTCACCCCTCCACTTT.

This chain joins TRBV6-5 and TRBJ1-2; 7 bases map to TRBD1. After removal of 3 bases from V and 10 bases from J, the junction contained 2 bases not matched to a gene. The CDR3 extends over 11 amino acids. The germline gives CDR1 MNHEY, CDR2 SVGAGI. CDR3 protein: CASSYGTAYTF. As DNA, the CDR3 is TGTGCCAGCAGTTATGGGACAGCCTACACCTTC.

This sequence joins TRBV29-1 and TRBJ1-2; 8 positions agree with TRBD1. The CDR3 runs to 13 residues. With V trimmed by 7 bases and J by 0 bases, 4 bases remained unmatched. Germline CDR1 and CDR2: SQVTM and ANQGSEA. In DNA form, the CDR3 reads TGCAGCGCCCAGGACAGGGCTAACTATGGCTACACCTTC. This sequence encodes CSAQDRANYGYTF.

The gene calls are TRBV7-9 and TRBJ2-7, with D perhaps matching TRBD1 (6 bases). This CDR3 spans 13 amino acids. CDR1 and CDR2 (germline): SEHNR, FQNEAQ (reference sequence). Trimming took off 5 bases at V and 1 base at J, with 9 bases between the two ends. The CDR3 sequence: CASSPGQSYEQYF. The CDR3 coding sequence is TGTGCCAGCAGCCCTGGACAGTCCTACGAGCAGTACTTC.

The CDR3, as DNA: TGTGCCAGCAGACGGACACCAGGGGAAAAACTGTTTTTT. Its protein product is CASRRTPGEKLFF. This chain joins TRBV2 and TRBJ1-4, with a possible D match to TRBD1 (5 bases). The CDR3 runs to 13 residues. Germline V gives CDR1 SNHLY, CDR2 FYNNEI. V was cut by 6 bases and J by 8 bases, with 13 bases left in between.

The J gene is TRBJ1-5, the V gene TRBV6-2 or TRBV6-3; maybe TRBD1 (6 bases). The ends were cut back, 2 bases at V and 7 bases at J, with 12 bases in the middle. CDR3 length equals 14 residues. CDR1 MNHEY and CDR2 SVGEGT come from the germline V gene. The CDR3 bases are TGTGCCAGCAGTTACGGGGGGGGGCACCAGCCCCAGCATTTT. Its protein is CASSYGGGHQPQHF.

The rearrangement uses TRBV6-6 and TRBJ1-6, with TRBD1 as a possible D gene (5 bases). The CDR3 extends over 15 amino acids. Germline CDR1 is MNHNY and CDR2 is SVGAGI (reference sequence). The ends were cut back, 0 bases at V and 5 bases at J, with 8 bases in the middle. CDR3 loop: CASSYSGQDNSPLHF. The DNA of the CDR3 is TGTGCCAGCAGTTACTCGGGGCAAGATAATTCACCCCTCCACTTT.

This rearrangement joins TRBV9 to TRBJ2-7, with D possibly being TRBD2 (5 bases). V was shortened by 0 bases and J by 6 bases, with 13 bases between the two germline ends. In germline, CDR1 is SGDLS, CDR2 YYNGEE. This CDR3 has 14 residues. DNA of the CDR3: TGTGCCAGCAGCGTAGACGGGAAAGGTGGCGAGCAGTACTTC. This encodes CASSVDGKGGEQYF.

The rearrangement uses TRBV3-1 (or the pseudogene TRBV3-2) and TRBJ2-3; 7 nucleotides line up with TRBD2. This CDR3 region has 15 residues. V shed 1 base, J shed 4 bases, and the junction held 5 bases outside the gene matches. Germline values: CDR1 LGHDT, CDR2 YNNKEL (reference sequence). CDR3 sequence reads: CASSQGTGGPDTQYF. DNA of the CDR3: TGTGCCAGCAGCCAAGGCACGGGAGGTCCAGATACGCAGTATTTT.

The rearrangement links TRBV6-5 to TRBJ1-4; 9 nucleotides agree with TRBD1. Losses at the gene ends were 2 bases for V and 4 bases for J; bases not matched to a gene: 5. CDR1 is MNHEY, CDR2 SVGAGI, per germline. The CDR3 covers 16 residues. The DNA for the CDR3 is TGTGCCAGCAGTTACGGGAACAGGGGGCGTAATGAAAAACTGTTTTTT. It codes for CASSYGNRGRNEKLFF.

V is TRBV15 and J is TRBJ2-1, with 10 bases aligning to TRBD2. CDR3 length: 16 amino acids. The germline gives CDR1 LNHNV, CDR2 YYDKDF (reference sequence). V shed 0 bases and J 9 bases; nucleotides not matched to a gene: 8. The DNA for the CDR3 is TGTGCCACCAGCAGAGAAGGGGCTAGCGGGAGAAGTGAGCAGTTCTTC. This gives the protein CATSREGASGRSEQFF.

V usage is TRBV5-6 and J usage is TRBJ1-1, with D possibly matching TRBD1 (5 bases). CDR1 and CDR2 (germline): SGHDT, YYEEEE. Trimming took 4 bases from V and 4 from J, leaving 14 bases between them. This CDR3 is 14 amino acids long. CDR3 amino acids: CASSIQGRSTEAFF. CDR3 bases: TGTGCCAGCAGCATTCAGGGCCGGAGCACTGAAGCTTTCTTT. The full variable domain, rest sourced from reference TRBV5-6 and TRBJ1-1, is DAGVTQSPTHLIKTRGQQVTLRCSPKSGHDTVSWYQQALGQGPQFIFQYYEEEERQRGNFPDRFSGHQFPNYSSELNVNALLLGDSALYLCASSIQGRSTEAFFGQGTRLTVV.

This chain joins TRBV10-3 and TRBJ1-5; D call uncertain. The CDR3 consists of 16 residues. Per the germline V gene, CDR1 is ENHRY and CDR2 is SYGVKD. Deletions cut 0 bases from V and 5 bases from J, with 14 bases between. The CDR3 DNA reads as TGTGCCATCAGTGAGTCCGTCGGGGTGGGGTATCAGCCCCAGCATTTT. This codes for CAISESVGVGYQPQHF.

This chain joins TRBV6-5 and TRBJ1-6; D perhaps matches TRBD1 (6 bases). V was cut by 3 bases and J by 7 bases, with 13 bases left in between. The germline CDR1 and CDR2 sequences are MNHEY and SVGAGI. The CDR3 covers 15 residues. The DNA for the CDR3 is TGTGCCAGCAGTTATACGGAGGGGGGGAATTCACCCCTCCACTTT. The encoded protein is CASSYTEGGNSPLHF.

This clone was recorded a few times. The V gene is TRBV4-2, the J gene TRBJ1-5; possibly TRBD1 for D (6 bases). With 0 bases removed from V and 1 base from J, the gap between germline ends came to 19 bases. The CDR3 consists of 19 residues. The germline V gene encodes CDR1 LGHNA and CDR2 YNFKEQ. The CDR3 here is CASSQDLGGGTGSNQPQHF. CDR3 nucleotides: TGTGCCAGCAGCCAAGACCTGGGGGGGGGCACTGGGAGCAATCAGCCCCAGCATTTT.

The V and J genes are TRBV4-1 and TRBJ2-6, with D perhaps TRBD1 (5 bases). Germline CDR1 is MGHRA and CDR2 is YSYEKL. V was clipped by 3 bases and J by 4 bases, with 13 bases between them. This CDR3 is 16 amino acids long. The CDR3 bases are TGCGCCAGCAGCCAGGGGCTCGGCTCCGGGGCCAACGTCCTGACTTTC. Translating it yields CASSQGLGSGANVLTF.

The V and J genes are TRBV10-3 and TRBJ2-1, with 10 bases that match TRBD2. Per the germline V gene, CDR1 is ENHRY and CDR2 is SYGVKD. The CDR3 spans 15 residues. Unmatched junction bases numbered 5, after V lost 3 bases and J lost 6 bases. The CDR3 sequence: CAISDSLAGSNEQFF. The CDR3 nucleotides read TGTGCCATCAGTGACTCACTAGCGGGGAGCAATGAGCAGTTCTTC.

The chain couples TRBV7-6 to TRBJ1-1, with D uncertain. Trimming stripped 6 bases from V and 5 bases from J, with 13 bases between. This CDR3 comprises 13 residues. From germline, CDR1 is SGHVS and CDR2 FNYEAQ. The CDR3 is CASSPNRRTEAFF. Here the CDR3 DNA reads TGTGCCAGCAGTCCAAACCGGAGAACTGAAGCTTTCTTT.

The chain joins TRBV24-1 to TRBJ2-7; D remains ambiguous. The germline CDR1 and CDR2 sequences are KGHDR and SFDVKD. V was pared by 3 bases and J by 1 base, with 21 bases between. There are 18 residues in the CDR3. CDR3 nucleotides: TGTGCCACCAGTGATCCGACCCCTTACACGTTCGGGTCCTACGAGCAGTACTTC. This gives the protein CATSDPTPYTFGSYEQYF.

The J gene is TRBJ2-2, the V gene TRBV7-6, with D possibly being TRBD2 (6 bases). Germline V gene lookup returns CDR1 SGHVS and CDR2 FNYEAQ. This CDR3 has 16 amino acids. The germline V and J ends were trimmed by 5 bases and 2 bases, with 15 bases remaining between them. The CDR3 DNA sequence: TGTGCCAGCAGCCCCGCGGGGCAGGCCAACACCGGGGAGCTGTTTTTT. Its protein product is CASSPAGQANTGELFF.

V gene TRBV5-1 combines with J gene TRBJ1-4; 7 bases fit TRBD1. J was trimmed by 7 bases and V by 0 bases; bases with no gene match: 12. The germline V gene has CDR1 SGHRS and CDR2 YFSETQ. The CDR3 spans 17 residues. This CDR3 reads CASSLVTGTRPGEKLFF. CDR3 bases: TGCGCCAGCAGCTTGGTGACAGGGACCAGGCCCGGTGAAAAACTGTTTTTT. Together with reference TRBV5-1 and TRBJ1-4, the CDR3 gives the full variable domain: KAGVTQTPRYLIKTRGQQVTLSCSPISGHRSVSWYQQTPGQGLQFLFEYFSETQRNKGNFPGRFSGRQFSNSRSEMNVSTLELGDSALYLCASSLVTGTRPGEKLFFGSGTQLSVL.

The V call is TRBV28, the J call TRBJ1-1; tentatively, D is TRBD1 (5 bases). Deletions cut 6 bases from V and 4 bases from J, with 15 bases between. This CDR3 has 14 amino acids. Germline V lookup: CDR1 MDHEN, CDR2 SYDVKM. In DNA, the CDR3 is TGTGCCAGCAGCTGGGGGGGAGGTGGCACTGAAGCTTTCTTT. It translates to CASSWGGGGTEAFF. Using reference TRBV28 and TRBJ1-1 for the parts outside the CDR3, the full variable domain is DVKVTQSSRYLVKRTGEKVFLECVQDMDHENMFWYRQDPGLGLRLIYFSYDVKMKEKGDIPEGYSVSREKKERFSLILESASTNQTSMYLCASSWGGGGTEAFFGQGTRLTVV.

In this sample, this clone turned up once. V gene TRBV5-1 combines with J gene TRBJ1-1; no clear D. V shed 0 bases and J shed 6 bases, with 9 bases lying between them. The CDR3 consists of 13 residues. The V gene's germline CDR1 is SGHRS and CDR2 YFSETQ. The CDR3 spells CASSLASAAEAFF. CDR3 in DNA: TGCGCCAGCAGCTTGGCATCGGCGGCTGAAGCTTTCTTT.

The J gene is TRBJ2-1, the V gene TRBV5-4; 8 bases fit TRBD1. The CDR3 covers 15 residues. The J segment lost 7 bases and the V segment lost 4 bases, leaving 10 bases of the junction unmatched. CDR1 and CDR2 (germline): SGHNT, YYREEE (reference sequence). CDR3 in DNA: TGTGCCAGCAGCCTTCGACAGGGGACGGGTAATGAGCAGTTCTTC. Residues: CASSLRQGTGNEQFF.

The CDR3 is CAWSPWDRGYSGYTF. The CDR3 nucleotides read TGTGCCTGGAGTCCTTGGGACAGGGGGTATAGTGGCTACACCTTC. The chain uses TRBV30 and TRBJ1-2; 11 bases align to TRBD1. The V segment lost 2 bases and the J segment 7 bases; nucleotides outside the gene matches: 9. The CDR3 has 15 amino acids. Germline lookup yields CDR1 GTSNPN and CDR2 SVGIG (reference sequence).